The clone carrying this T cell receptor (beta chain) was seen at least ten times. Its antigen is not known. Germline assignment: CDR1 SGHVS and CDR2 FNYEAQ. This CDR3 spans 13 amino acids. The V gene lost 5 bases and the J gene lost 7 bases, with 14 bases spanning the gap. Individual cDNA molecules received unique molecular identifiers in the library. One entry per CDR3 protein, called by TCRdb with MiXCR from the RACE reads. The sample consists of 350,000 to 400,000 distinct CDR3 sequences, around 5.5% of them appearing once. Time point in this sample: pre-sensitization, week 0. The sample's treatment: therapeutic diphenylcyclopropenone sensitization with weekly scalp DPC. The data stem from a study of human T cells and chemical hapten exposure. Looking at the study overall: Variation in per-sample TCR yields came mainly from small pooled library volume differences.

Study observations and caveats: Among expanded TCRs, significantly more large CDR3 similarity clusters formed than among controls. TCRs exceeding 1 in 1000 frequency stayed unchanged with DPC sensitization.

The receptor comes from a woman in her forties or fifties with alopecia areata. Some clones in this sample may be carry-over from other donors' samples. Sequencing was performed on whole blood, taken in connection with sensitization to the hapten diphenylcyclopropenone (DPC). This rearrangement joins TRBV7-6 to TRBJ2-5, with a possible D match to TRBD1 (7 bases). The CDR3 is CASSAGQTRTQYF. CDR3 DNA: TGTGCCAGCAGCGCGGGACAGACCCGGACCCAGTACTTC.